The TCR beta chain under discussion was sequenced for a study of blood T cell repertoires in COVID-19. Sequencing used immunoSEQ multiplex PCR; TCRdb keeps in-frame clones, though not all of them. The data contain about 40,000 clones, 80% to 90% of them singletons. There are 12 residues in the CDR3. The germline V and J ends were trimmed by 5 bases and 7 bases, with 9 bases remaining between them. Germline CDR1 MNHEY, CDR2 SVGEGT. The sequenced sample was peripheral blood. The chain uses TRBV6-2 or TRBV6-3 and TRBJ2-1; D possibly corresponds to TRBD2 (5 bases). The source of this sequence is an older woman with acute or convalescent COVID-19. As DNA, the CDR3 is TGTGCCAGCAGTCCCGGACTGAATGAGCAGTTCTTC. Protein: CASSPGLNEQFF.